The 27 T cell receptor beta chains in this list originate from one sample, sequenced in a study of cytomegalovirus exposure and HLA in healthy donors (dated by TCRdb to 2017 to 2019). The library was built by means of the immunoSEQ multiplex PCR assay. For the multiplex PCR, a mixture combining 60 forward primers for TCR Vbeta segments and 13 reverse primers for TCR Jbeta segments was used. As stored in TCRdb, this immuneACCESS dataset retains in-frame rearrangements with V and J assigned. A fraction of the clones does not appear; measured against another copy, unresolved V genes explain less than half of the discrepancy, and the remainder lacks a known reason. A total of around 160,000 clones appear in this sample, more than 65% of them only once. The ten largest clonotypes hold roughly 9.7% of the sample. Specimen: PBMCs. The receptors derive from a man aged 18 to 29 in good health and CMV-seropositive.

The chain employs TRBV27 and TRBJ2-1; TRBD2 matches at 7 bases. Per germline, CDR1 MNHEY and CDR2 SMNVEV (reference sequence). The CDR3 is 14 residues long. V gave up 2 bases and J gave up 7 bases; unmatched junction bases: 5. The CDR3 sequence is CASSLGGVWNEQFF. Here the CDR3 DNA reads TGTGCCAGCAGTTTAGGGGGGGTTTGGAATGAGCAGTTCTTC.

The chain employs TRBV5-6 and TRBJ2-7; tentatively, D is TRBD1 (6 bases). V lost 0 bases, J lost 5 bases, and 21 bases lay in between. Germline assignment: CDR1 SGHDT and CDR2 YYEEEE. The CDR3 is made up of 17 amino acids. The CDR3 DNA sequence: TGTGCCAGCAGCTTGGGTTTGGGACAAGTTTCGGTCAACGAGCAGTACTTC. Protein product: CASSLGLGQVSVNEQYF.

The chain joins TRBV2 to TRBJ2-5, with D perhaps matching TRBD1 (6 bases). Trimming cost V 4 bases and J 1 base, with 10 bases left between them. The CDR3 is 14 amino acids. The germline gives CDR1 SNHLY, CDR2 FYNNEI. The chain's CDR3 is CASSARQVQETQYF. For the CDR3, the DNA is TGTGCCAGCAGTGCCCGACAGGTCCAAGAGACCCAGTACTTC.

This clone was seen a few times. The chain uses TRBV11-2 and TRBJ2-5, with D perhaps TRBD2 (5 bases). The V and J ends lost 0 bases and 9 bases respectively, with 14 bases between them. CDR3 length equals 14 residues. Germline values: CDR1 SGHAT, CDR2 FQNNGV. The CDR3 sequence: CASSLEPSLASQYF. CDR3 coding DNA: TGTGCCAGCAGCTTAGAGCCTAGCCTGGCGTCCCAGTACTTC.

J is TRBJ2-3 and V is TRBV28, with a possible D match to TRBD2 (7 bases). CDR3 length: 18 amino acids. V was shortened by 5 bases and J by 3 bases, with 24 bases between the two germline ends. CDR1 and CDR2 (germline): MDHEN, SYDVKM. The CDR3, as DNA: TGTGCCAGCAGTCCCTCTGGTCTAGTGGGGGGGCTGACAGATACGCAGTATTTT. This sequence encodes CASSPSGLVGGLTDTQYF.

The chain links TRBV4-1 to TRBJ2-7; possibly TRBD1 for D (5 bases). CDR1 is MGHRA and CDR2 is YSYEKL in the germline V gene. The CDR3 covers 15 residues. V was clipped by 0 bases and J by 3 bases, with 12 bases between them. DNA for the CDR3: TGCGCCAGCAGCCAAGATAGGGGCACCAGCTACGAGCAGTACTTC. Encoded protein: CASSQDRGTSYEQYF.

CDR3 DNA sequence: TGTGCCAGCAGTTTAGACGGAGACCCCGGCTACAATGAGCAGTTCTTC. Amino acid sequence: CASSLDGDPGYNEQFF. The V call is TRBV27, the J call TRBJ2-1; no reliable D call. CDR3 length: 16 amino acids. Trimming removed 2 bases at V and 3 bases at J, with 14 bases between. The germline gives CDR1 MNHEY, CDR2 SMNVEV (reference sequence).

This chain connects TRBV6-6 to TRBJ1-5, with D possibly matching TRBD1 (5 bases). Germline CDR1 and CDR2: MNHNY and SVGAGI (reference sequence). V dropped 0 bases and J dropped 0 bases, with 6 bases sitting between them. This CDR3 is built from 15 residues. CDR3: CASSYSGGSNQPQHF. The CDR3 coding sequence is TGTGCCAGCAGTTACTCCGGGGGTAGCAATCAGCCCCAGCATTTT.

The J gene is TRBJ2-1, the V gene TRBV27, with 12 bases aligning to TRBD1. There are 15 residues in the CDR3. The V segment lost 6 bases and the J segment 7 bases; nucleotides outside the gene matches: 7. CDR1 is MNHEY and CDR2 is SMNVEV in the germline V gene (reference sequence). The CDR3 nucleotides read TGTGCCAGCAGCCCCGGGACAGGGGGCTGGAATGAGCAGTTCTTC. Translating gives CASSPGTGGWNEQFF.

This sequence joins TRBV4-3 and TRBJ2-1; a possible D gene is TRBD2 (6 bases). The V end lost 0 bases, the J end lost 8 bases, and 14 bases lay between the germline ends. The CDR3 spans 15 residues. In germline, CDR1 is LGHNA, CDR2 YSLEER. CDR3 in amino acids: CASSQEARLDHEQFF. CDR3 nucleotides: TGCGCCAGCAGCCAAGAGGCTAGACTAGACCATGAGCAGTTCTTC.

CDR3 bases: TGTGCCAGCATCGGGAGGGAAAATTCACCCCTCCACTTT. Translated, it gives CASIGRENSPLHF. V usage is TRBV28 and J usage is TRBJ1-6, with no clear D. CDR1 and CDR2 (germline): MDHEN, SYDVKM. This CDR3 spans 13 amino acids. Between the trimmed V and J ends, which lost 7 bases and 7 bases, there was a span of 11 bases.

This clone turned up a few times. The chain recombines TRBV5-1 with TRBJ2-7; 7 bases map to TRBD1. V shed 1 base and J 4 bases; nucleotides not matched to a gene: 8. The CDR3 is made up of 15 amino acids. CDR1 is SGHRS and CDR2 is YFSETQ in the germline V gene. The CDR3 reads CASSLTGDAIYEQYF. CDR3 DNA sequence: TGCGCCAGCAGCTTGACAGGGGATGCTATATACGAGCAGTACTTC.

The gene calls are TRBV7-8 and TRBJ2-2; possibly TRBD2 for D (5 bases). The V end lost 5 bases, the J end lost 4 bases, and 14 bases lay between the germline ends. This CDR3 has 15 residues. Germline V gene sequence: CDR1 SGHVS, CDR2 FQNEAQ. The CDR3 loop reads CASSPLGGSTGELFF. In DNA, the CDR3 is TGTGCCAGCAGCCCCCTCGGAGGCTCCACCGGGGAGCTGTTTTTT.

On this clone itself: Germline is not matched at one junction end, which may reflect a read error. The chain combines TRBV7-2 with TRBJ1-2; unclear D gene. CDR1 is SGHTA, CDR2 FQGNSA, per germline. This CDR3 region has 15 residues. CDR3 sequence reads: CASSLVSISPYRYTF. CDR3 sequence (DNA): TGTGCCAGCAGCTTAGTCTCCATATCACCCTATCGCTACACCTTC.

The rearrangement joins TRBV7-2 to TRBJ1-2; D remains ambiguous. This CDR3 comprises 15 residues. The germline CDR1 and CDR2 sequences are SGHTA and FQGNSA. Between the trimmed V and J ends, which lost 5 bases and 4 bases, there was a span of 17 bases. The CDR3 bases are TGTGCCAGCAGCCTAGAGAGGTCGTCGGGCTATGGCTACACCTTC. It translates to CASSLERSSGYGYTF.

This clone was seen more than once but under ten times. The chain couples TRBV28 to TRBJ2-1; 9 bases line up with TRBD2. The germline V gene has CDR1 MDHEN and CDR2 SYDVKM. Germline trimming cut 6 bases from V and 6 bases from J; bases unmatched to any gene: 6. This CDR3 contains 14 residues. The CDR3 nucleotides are TGTGCCAGCAGGAAACTAGCGGGTAGCAATGAGCAGTTCTTC. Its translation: CASRKLAGSNEQFF.

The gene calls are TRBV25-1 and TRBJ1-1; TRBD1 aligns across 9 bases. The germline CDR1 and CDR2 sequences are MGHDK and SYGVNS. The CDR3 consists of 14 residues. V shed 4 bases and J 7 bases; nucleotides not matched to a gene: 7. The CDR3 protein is CASSGWTGEGEAFF. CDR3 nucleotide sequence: TGTGCCAGCAGTGGCTGGACAGGGGAGGGTGAAGCTTTCTTT. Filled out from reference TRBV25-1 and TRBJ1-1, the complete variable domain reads EADIYQTPRYLVIGTGKKITLECSQTMGHDKMYWYQQDPGMELHLIHYSYGVNSTEKGDLSSESTVSRIRTEHFPLTLESARPSHTSQYLCASSGWTGEGEAFFGQGTRLTVV.

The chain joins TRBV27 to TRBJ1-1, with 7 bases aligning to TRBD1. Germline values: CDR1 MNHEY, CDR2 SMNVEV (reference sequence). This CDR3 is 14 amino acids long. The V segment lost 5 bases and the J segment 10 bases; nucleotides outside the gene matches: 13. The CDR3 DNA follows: TGTGCCAGCAGTCCGAGGGGCCTGACAGGGATAGCTTTCTTT. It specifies CASSPRGLTGIAFF.

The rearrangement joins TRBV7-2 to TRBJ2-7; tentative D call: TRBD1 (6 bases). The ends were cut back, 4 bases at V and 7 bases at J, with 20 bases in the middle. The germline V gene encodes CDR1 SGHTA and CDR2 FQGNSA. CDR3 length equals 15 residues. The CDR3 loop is CASSSQGQGWEEQYF. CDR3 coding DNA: TGTGCCAGCAGCTCCCAGGGGCAGGGATGGGAAGAGCAGTACTTC.

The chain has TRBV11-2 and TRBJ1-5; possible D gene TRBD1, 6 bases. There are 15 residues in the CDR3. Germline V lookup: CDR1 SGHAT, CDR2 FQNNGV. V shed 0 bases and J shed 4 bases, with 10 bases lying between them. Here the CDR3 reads CASSLEGQGNQPQHF. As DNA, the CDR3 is TGTGCCAGCAGCTTAGAGGGGCAGGGGAATCAGCCCCAGCATTTT.

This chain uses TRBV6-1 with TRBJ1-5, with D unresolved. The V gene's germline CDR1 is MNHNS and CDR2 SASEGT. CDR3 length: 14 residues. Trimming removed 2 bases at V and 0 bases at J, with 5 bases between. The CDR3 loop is CASSEQYSNQPQHF. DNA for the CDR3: TGTGCCAGCAGTGAACAGTATAGCAATCAGCCCCAGCATTTT.

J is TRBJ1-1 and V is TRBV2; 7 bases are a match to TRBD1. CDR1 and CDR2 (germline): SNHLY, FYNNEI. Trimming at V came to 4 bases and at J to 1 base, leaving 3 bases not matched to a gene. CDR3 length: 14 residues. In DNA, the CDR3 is TGTGCCAGCAGTGTTAGACAGGGGAACACTGAAGCTTTCTTT. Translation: CASSVRQGNTEAFF. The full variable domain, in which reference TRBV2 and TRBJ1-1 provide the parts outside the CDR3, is EPEVTQTPSHQVTQMGQEVILRCVPISNHLYFYWYRQILGQKVEFLVSFYNNEISEKSEIFDDQFSVERPDGSNFTLKIRSTKLEDSAMYFCASSVRQGNTEAFFGQGTRLTVV.

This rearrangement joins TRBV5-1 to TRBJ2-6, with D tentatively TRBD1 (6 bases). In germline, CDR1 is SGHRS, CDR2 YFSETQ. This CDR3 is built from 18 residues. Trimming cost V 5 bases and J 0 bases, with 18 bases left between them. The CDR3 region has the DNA TGCGCCAGCAGTTTTAAACCGACAGGTAGCTCTGGGGCCAACGTCCTGACTTTC. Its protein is CASSFKPTGSSGANVLTF.

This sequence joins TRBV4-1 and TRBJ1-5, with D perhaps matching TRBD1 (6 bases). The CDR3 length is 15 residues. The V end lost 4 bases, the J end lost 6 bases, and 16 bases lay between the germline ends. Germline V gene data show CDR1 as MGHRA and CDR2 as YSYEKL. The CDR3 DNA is TGCGCCAGCAGCCCAATCACAGGGCAGGGTCAGCCCCAGCATTTT. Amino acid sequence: CASSPITGQGQPQHF.

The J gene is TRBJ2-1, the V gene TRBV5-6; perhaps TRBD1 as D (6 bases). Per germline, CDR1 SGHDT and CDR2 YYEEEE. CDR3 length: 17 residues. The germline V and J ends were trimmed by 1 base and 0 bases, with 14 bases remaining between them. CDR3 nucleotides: TGTGCCAGCAGCTTGCCCCAGGGGAGAAGCTCCTACAATGAGCAGTTCTTC. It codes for CASSLPQGRSSYNEQFF.

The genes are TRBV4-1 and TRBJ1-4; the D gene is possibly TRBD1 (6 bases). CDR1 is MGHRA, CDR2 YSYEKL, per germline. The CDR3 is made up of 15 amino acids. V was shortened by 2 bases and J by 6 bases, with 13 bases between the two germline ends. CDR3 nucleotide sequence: TGCGCCAGCAGCCAAAAGGAGACAGGATATGAAAAACTGTTTTTT. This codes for CASSQKETGYEKLFF.

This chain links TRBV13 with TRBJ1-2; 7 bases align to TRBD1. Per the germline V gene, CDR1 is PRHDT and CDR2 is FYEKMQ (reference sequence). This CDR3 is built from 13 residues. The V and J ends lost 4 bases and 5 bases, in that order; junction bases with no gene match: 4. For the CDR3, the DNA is TGTGCCAGCAGCTACGGGACAGATTATGGCTACACCTTC. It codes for CASSYGTDYGYTF.